The 14 T cell receptor beta chains given below trace back to one sample, sequenced in a study of blood T cell repertoires in COVID-19. The table came from immunoSEQ multiplex PCR; TCRdb's copy has only in-frame clones and leaves some out. The data contain more than 150,000 clones, about 80% of them singletons. Material for sequencing was peripheral blood. Receptors originate from a man in his 70s who had recovered from COVID-19.

V and J are TRBV6-2 or TRBV6-3 and TRBJ2-5, with 13 bases lining up with TRBD2. This CDR3 comprises 17 residues. The ends lost 4 bases at V and 2 bases at J; junction bases unmatched: 7. Germline loops: CDR1 MNHEY, CDR2 SVGEGT. CDR3 in DNA: TGTGCCAGCAGTTCCCGACTAGCGGGAGGTACACAAGAGACCCAGTACTTC. This translates into CASSSRLAGGTQETQYF.

V usage is TRBV19 and J usage is TRBJ2-1; 9 bases map to TRBD2. Germline-derived CDR1 and CDR2 are LNHDA and SQIVND (reference sequence). J lost 0 bases, V lost 4 bases, and 4 bases had no gene match. CDR3 length: 16 residues. CDR3 sequence reads: CASSTLSGSSYNEQFF. The DNA for the CDR3 is TGTGCCAGTAGTACGCTTAGCGGGAGCTCCTACAATGAGCAGTTCTTC. Supplemented by reference TRBV19 and TRBJ2-1, the full variable domain reads DGGITQSPKYLFRKEGQNVTLSCEQNLNHDAMYWYRQDPGQGLRLIYYSQIVNDFQKGDIAEGYSVSREKKESFPLTVTSAQKNPTAFYLCASSTLSGSSYNEQFFGPGTRLTVL.

The rearrangement joins TRBV4-2 to TRBJ2-3, with TRBD2 matching 16 bases. From germline, CDR1 is LGHNA and CDR2 YNFKEQ. This CDR3 has 20 amino acids. Unmatched junction bases numbered 10, after V lost 1 base and J lost 3 bases. The CDR3 DNA is TGTGCCAGCAGCCAAGTGACTTGGGGACTAGCGGGAGGGGGGACAGATACGCAGTATTTT. This codes for CASSQVTWGLAGGGTDTQYF.

The rearrangement links TRBV6-5 to TRBJ2-7; perhaps TRBD2 as D (5 bases). Trimming cost V 0 bases and J 0 bases, with 12 bases left between them. Germline lookup yields CDR1 MNHEY and CDR2 SVGAGI. The CDR3 covers 16 residues. The CDR3 sequence is CASSYSAARSSYEQYF. CDR3 sequence (DNA): TGTGCCAGCAGTTACTCAGCGGCCAGGAGCTCCTACGAGCAGTACTTC.

The rearrangement uses TRBV18 and TRBJ1-6; D remains unclear. The V gene lost 3 bases and the J gene lost 7 bases, with 16 bases spanning the gap. Germline V gene lookup returns CDR1 KGHSH and CDR2 LQKENI. The CDR3 is made up of 16 amino acids. DNA of the CDR3: TGTGCCAGCTCACCCGCGGGCCCGGGTGGGAATTCACCCCTCCACTTT. Protein product: CASSPAGPGGNSPLHF.

This clone has just a few counts. The chain recombines TRBV6-5 with TRBJ1-4; D ambiguous. The CDR3 is made up of 14 amino acids. CDR1 is MNHEY, CDR2 SVGAGI, per germline. V shed 0 bases and J shed 4 bases, with 6 bases lying between them. CDR3 nucleotides: TGTGCCAGCAGTTACTCAGGAGTTAATGAAAAACTGTTTTTT. Translating it yields CASSYSGVNEKLFF.

J is TRBJ1-6 and V is TRBV6-1; D is possibly TRBD1 (6 bases). V was cut by 0 bases and J by 15 bases, with 12 bases left in between. Germline CDR1 MNHNS, CDR2 SASEGT. The CDR3 covers 13 residues. CDR3 DNA sequence: TGTGCCAGCAGTGAAGCCTGGGGGCAGGGCCTCCACTTT. It specifies CASSEAWGQGLHF.

The V gene is TRBV6-2 or TRBV6-3, the J gene TRBJ1-1; D is perhaps TRBD1 (5 bases). Trimming shortened V by 2 bases and J by 4 bases, and 8 bases separated the two germline ends. Germline V lookup: CDR1 MNHEY, CDR2 SVGEGT. The CDR3 is 13 residues long. CDR3: CASSYDSGTEAFF. CDR3 coding DNA: TGTGCCAGCAGTTACGACAGTGGCACTGAAGCTTTCTTT.

V and J are TRBV11-3 and TRBJ2-1; TRBD2 agrees at 7 bases. The CDR3 is 15 amino acids. The germline gives CDR1 SGHNT, CDR2 YENEEA. Unmatched junction bases numbered 10, after V lost 4 bases and J lost 7 bases. CDR3 region: CASSSERDRMNEQFF. The CDR3, as DNA: TGTGCCAGCAGCTCGGAGCGGGATCGGATGAATGAGCAGTTCTTC.

Comment on this clone: At the DNA level, this CDR3 is encoded by other sequences in the same sample as well. In DNA, the CDR3 is TGTGCCAGCAGCTCCAGACAGGGGGCCTACGAGCAGTACTTC. As protein: CASSSRQGAYEQYF. The chain recombines TRBV7-2 with TRBJ2-7; TRBD1 matches 9 bases. The trim removed 4 bases at V and 2 bases at J, leaving 3 bases unmatched. Germline V CDR1 and CDR2: SGHTA, FQGNSA. This CDR3 is built from 14 residues.

This clone was seen only a few times. The rearrangement uses TRBV2 and TRBJ2-2; possible D gene TRBD1, 5 bases. The CDR3 is made up of 14 amino acids. V lost 9 bases and J lost 0, with 11 bases in between. From germline, CDR1 is SNHLY and CDR2 FYNNEI. The CDR3 region has the DNA TGTGCCAGGAACAGGCGACCGAACACCGGGGAGCTGTTTTTT. It is translated as CARNRRPNTGELFF.

V gene TRBV5-1 combines with J gene TRBJ2-7; TRBD2 might be the D (5 bases). Trimming took 0 bases from V and 2 from J, leaving 9 bases between them. The V gene's germline CDR1 is SGHRS and CDR2 YFSETQ. The CDR3 is 14 residues long. CDR3 loop: CASSLALGAYEQYF. CDR3 DNA sequence: TGCGCCAGCAGCTTGGCCCTGGGAGCCTACGAGCAGTACTTC.

This clone has just one count. V and J are TRBV6-1 and TRBJ1-4; D gene unclear. V was trimmed by 3 bases and J by 3 bases, leaving 8 bases between them. The CDR3 has 14 residues. CDR1 and CDR2 (germline): MNHNS, SASEGT. Written as DNA, the CDR3 is TGTGCCAGCAGTGATGGTGGAGCTAATGAAAAACTGTTTTTT. This codes for CASSDGGANEKLFF.

V is TRBV29-1 and J is TRBJ2-7, with TRBD1 matching 12 bases. V was pared by 5 bases and J by 3 bases, with 5 bases of the junction left unmatched. CDR3 length equals 14 residues. Germline loops: CDR1 SQVTM, CDR2 ANQGSEA. The chain's CDR3 is CSVSGTGGGYEQYF. The CDR3, as DNA: TGCAGCGTTTCTGGGACAGGGGGCGGCTACGAGCAGTACTTC.